The T cell receptor beta chain under discussion was sequenced for a study of blood T cells in healthy people across ages. Study information: Per every two T cells, about one barcoded beta molecule was captured by template switching. General study findings and limits: Across the age range, TCR beta diversity per million T cells fell in a roughly linear way.

This clonotype turned up a few times. Its antigen is unidentified. CDR3 size: 12 residues. The V segment lost 7 bases and the J segment 10 bases; nucleotides outside the gene matches: 9. The germline gives CDR1 SQVTM, CDR2 ANQGSEA. Then a second PCR, running about 7 to 11 cycles, was carried out with a sample-barcoded 5' primer and a J-beta primer mix. One entry per CDR3 protein, called by TCRdb with MiXCR from the 5' RACE reads. The profile shows more than 550,000 distinct CDR3 sequences, 22% of them singletons. Every participating donor contributed 7.5 to 10 milliliters of peripheral blood through a draw. No fewer than 6 million PBMCs went into each sample.

The clonotype was recovered from a man between 65 and 85 years old in good health. Sequencing was done on a sample of blood. The V call is TRBV29-1, the J call TRBJ1-4; 7 bases map to TRBD1. The CDR3 is CSATGAHGKLFF. As DNA, the CDR3 is TGCAGCGCTACAGGGGCCCATGGAAAACTGTTTTTT. Together with reference TRBV29-1 and TRBJ1-4, the CDR3 gives the full variable domain: SAVISQKPSRDICQRGTSLTIQCQVDSQVTMMFWYRQQPGQSLTLIATANQGSEATYESGFVIDKFPISRPNLTFSTLTVSNMSPEDSSIYLCSATGAHGKLFFGSGTQLSVL.